This note documents a single T cell receptor (beta chain) sequence. Its target is unknown. In germline, CDR1 is MGHRA, CDR2 YSYEKL. J gave up 13 bases and V 1 base, and 19 bases lay outside the gene matches. This CDR3 comprises 17 residues. The data belong to a study of tumor-infiltrating lymphocytes in primary liver carcinoma. The study's findings and limits: The study found a significantly higher top-250-clone fraction in tumors than in blood (p = 0.039).

The input was around 500 ng total RNA; TCR beta cDNA was made from it with a constant-region primer. Investigators got TCR beta libraries out of three nested multiplex PCR rounds, done with slightly modified ARM-PCR. Investigators reported that the first two PCR rounds, at 10 cycles each, used TRBV1-TRBV30 forward primers with a C-beta reverse primer. Each CDR3 protein is one row after TCRdb ran MiXCR on the multiplex PCR reads. The table records about 60,000 distinct CDR3 sequences, about two thirds of them present only once. RNA and DNA were co-extracted from roughly 20-30 mg of unsorted bulk tissue.

Sequencing was carried out using liver tumor tissue from sampling region 4. The subset was: tumor region T4, right-lateral pole. The receptor comes from a man aged 35 to 55 with primary liver carcinoma and hepatitis B virus infection. V gene TRBV4-1 combines with J gene TRBJ2-7; 10 nucleotides agree with TRBD1. CDR3 region: CASSQGLGTGAFYAHYF. CDR3 sequence (DNA): TGCGCCAGCAGCCAAGGCTTGGGGACAGGGGCCTTCTACGCGCACTACTTC.